This T cell receptor beta chain was sequenced during a study of kidney transplant recipient with SARS-CoV-2 infection. The germline gives CDR1 SGHKS, CDR2 YYEKEE (reference sequence). The CDR3 contains 15 residues. V gave up 4 bases and J gave up 8 bases; unmatched junction bases: 11. This clonotype was detected many times. One entry per CDR3 protein, called by TCRdb with MiXCR from the reads. The sample has fewer than 250,000 distinct CDR3 sequences, less than 35% seen once. This clonotype originated in a male patient aged 25 to 39 who had COVID-19 and was a kidney transplant recipient. The T cells may partly be graft donor cells. V and J are TRBV5-5 and TRBJ1-4; 7 nucleotides match TRBD1. Specimen: a blood sample, collected at baseline and on roughly day 120 from a kidney transplant recipient. CDR3 nucleotides: TGTGCCAGCAGCAACTCAGGGGGTTTAAGGGAAAAACTGTTTTTT. It yields the protein CASSNSGGLREKLFF.